Shown below are 30 T cell receptor beta chains from a single sample sequenced in a study of cytomegalovirus exposure and HLA in healthy donors. The PCR contained 60 Vbeta and 13 Jbeta primers. Here immunoSEQ multiplex PCR was the method, and the copy in TCRdb shows in-frame clones only, minus some. In the table there are approximately 110,000 clones, approximately 15% of which are singletons. Sequencing used PBMCs. Receptor source: a woman in her late teens or twenties in good health and CMV-seronegative.

This chain links TRBV6-4 with TRBJ2-7; 10 positions match TRBD2. This CDR3 is built from 15 residues. Losses at the gene ends were 3 bases for V and 2 bases for J; bases not matched to a gene: 4. Germline CDR1 is MRHNA and CDR2 is SNTAGT. CDR3 sequence reads: CASSEELAGPYEQYF. The CDR3, as DNA: TGTGCCAGCAGTGAAGAACTAGCGGGGCCCTACGAGCAGTACTTC.

CDR3 region: CASSAGPYGYTF. The CDR3 DNA reads TGTGCCAGCAGCGCGGGTCCTTATGGCTACACCTTC. The rearrangement links TRBV9 to TRBJ1-2; D remains ambiguous. Trimming shortened V by 3 bases and J by 5 bases, and 8 bases separated the two germline ends. CDR3 size: 12 residues. The germline V gene has CDR1 SGDLS and CDR2 YYNGEE.

The chain employs TRBV19 and TRBJ1-1; TRBD1 matches 9 bases. The CDR3 runs to 13 residues. The V and J ends lost 7 bases and 11 bases, in that order; junction bases with no gene match: 11. CDR1 LNHDA and CDR2 SQIVND come from the germline V gene (reference sequence). The CDR3 region has the DNA TGTGCCAGTACCCAAGGACAGGGGAGGCAGGCTTTCTTT. Amino acid sequence: CASTQGQGRQAFF.

The chain is built from TRBV9 and TRBJ1-1, with D possibly TRBD1 on 5 matching bases. Germline V gene data show CDR1 as SGDLS and CDR2 as YYNGEE. V lost 4 bases and J lost 1, with 14 bases in between. This CDR3 has 15 amino acids. DNA of the CDR3: TGTGCCAGCAGCCCCGAAGGGAGGGGGAACACTGAAGCTTTCTTT. It is translated as CASSPEGRGNTEAFF.

The J gene is TRBJ2-5, the V gene TRBV5-1; TRBD2 matches at 14 bases. Germline V CDR1 and CDR2: SGHRS, YFSETQ. V lost 4 bases and J lost 4; bases outside the gene matches: 6. The CDR3 covers 16 residues. In DNA form, the CDR3 reads TGCGCCAGCAGCACTGGACTAGCGGGAGGAAGAGAGACCCAGTACTTC. It encodes CASSTGLAGGRETQYF.

The chain is built from TRBV4-2 and TRBJ2-1; 7 bases are shared with TRBD2. J was trimmed by 9 bases and V by 4 bases; bases with no gene match: 21. Germline V gene data show CDR1 as LGHNA and CDR2 as YNFKEQ. The CDR3 totals 18 residues. Here the CDR3 reads CASSRTIGGFPSGGEQFF. CDR3 nucleotide sequence: TGTGCCAGCAGCCGAACGATTGGGGGGTTCCCCTCGGGGGGTGAGCAGTTCTTC.

The chain joins TRBV5-6 to TRBJ2-7, with D possibly TRBD1 on 6 matching bases. The ends were cut back, 1 base at V and 3 bases at J, with 14 bases in the middle. The germline gives CDR1 SGHDT, CDR2 YYEEEE. The CDR3 is made up of 15 amino acids. The CDR3 nucleotides read TGTGCCAGCAGCTTGAGGGGGACCGGCGACTACGAGCAGTACTTC. Translating gives CASSLRGTGDYEQYF.

The chain links TRBV7-8 to TRBJ2-5; D perhaps matches TRBD1 (5 bases). Germline V gene data show CDR1 as SGHVS and CDR2 as FQNEAQ. The CDR3 covers 15 residues. Trimming pared 3 bases from V and 5 bases from J, leaving 16 bases between. This CDR3 is CASSLWKGSGETQYF. Written as DNA, the CDR3 is TGTGCCAGCAGCTTGTGGAAGGGGTCTGGGGAGACCCAGTACTTC.

This clone was detected a few times. The chain's CDR3 is CASPSAGQNTEAFF. The CDR3 DNA is TGTGCCAGCCCGTCGGCTGGACAGAACACTGAAGCTTTCTTT. The rearrangement uses TRBV21-1 and TRBJ1-1; the DNA was not compared with TRBD1, the D call given in the table. TRBV21-1 is noted as a pseudogene. This CDR3 has 14 amino acids.

This clone was seen a few times. The CDR3, as DNA: TGTGCCAGCAGCCAAGGGGCAGGGGAATCCTACGAGCAGTACTTC. It specifies CASSQGAGESYEQYF. V and J are TRBV4-2 and TRBJ2-7; D perhaps matches TRBD1 (6 bases). Germline V gene sequence: CDR1 LGHNA, CDR2 YNFKEQ. Trimming left V 1 base short and J 1 base short, with 11 bases between. The length of the CDR3 is 15 residues.

The chain employs TRBV7-3 and TRBJ2-7, with TRBD2 identical over 7 bases. J lost 3 bases, V lost 5 bases, and 7 bases had no gene match. There are 14 residues in the CDR3. Germline V gene data show CDR1 as SGHTA and CDR2 as FQGTGA. The CDR3 region has the DNA TGTGCCAGCAGCCCCAGCGGGGTGGGCTACGAGCAGTACTTC. This encodes CASSPSGVGYEQYF.

The rearrangement joins TRBV5-4 to TRBJ2-7, with D perhaps TRBD1 (7 bases). CDR1 is SGHNT and CDR2 is YYREEE in the germline V gene (reference sequence). The V end was cut by 0 bases, the J end by 1 base, with 14 bases between. This CDR3 comprises 16 residues. CDR3: CASSLGGDRFSYEQYF. In DNA, the CDR3 is TGTGCCAGCAGCTTGGGGGGGGACAGATTTTCCTACGAGCAGTACTTC.

J is TRBJ1-1 and V is TRBV2; D not certain. V was cut by 6 bases and J by 0 bases, with 11 bases left in between. From germline, CDR1 is SNHLY and CDR2 FYNNEI. This CDR3 has 14 amino acids. CDR3 in amino acids: CASRIGSLNTEAFF. In DNA form, the CDR3 reads TGTGCCAGCAGAATCGGGAGTCTGAACACTGAAGCTTTCTTT.

The J gene is TRBJ1-5, the V gene TRBV19; D is perhaps TRBD1 (5 bases). There are 15 residues in the CDR3. From germline, CDR1 is LNHDA and CDR2 SQIVND (reference sequence). Trimming cost V 4 bases and J 2 bases, with 12 bases left between them. The CDR3 nucleotides read TGTGCCAGTAGTACCGGCCCGGGGGGCAATCAGCCCCAGCATTTT. Amino acid sequence: CASSTGPGGNQPQHF.

The chain joins TRBV6-5 to TRBJ2-3; D might be TRBD2 (6 bases). This CDR3 has 14 residues. Between the trimmed V and J ends, which lost 4 bases and 0 bases, there was a span of 8 bases. Looked up from germline, CDR1 is MNHEY and CDR2 is SVGAGI. The CDR3 DNA reads TGTGCCAGCAGTTCCGGGGGAAGCACAGATACGCAGTATTTT. Protein: CASSSGGSTDTQYF.

This clone was detected only a few times. The chain is built from TRBV30 and TRBJ1-4, with 8 bases matching TRBD1. Germline V gene lookup returns CDR1 GTSNPN and CDR2 SVGIG (reference sequence). With V trimmed by 0 bases and J by 3 bases, 15 bases remained unmatched. This CDR3 has 19 amino acids. The DNA for the CDR3 is TGTGCCTGGAGTGTACCTCGGGACAGGCCGCGACCTCCTAATGAAAAACTGTTTTTT. This sequence encodes CAWSVPRDRPRPPNEKLFF.

This clone was detected only a few times. This chain uses TRBV2 with TRBJ2-6, with D unresolved. Germline V gives CDR1 SNHLY, CDR2 FYNNEI. CDR3 length: 17 residues. Trimming shortened V by 1 base and J by 0 bases, and 10 bases separated the two germline ends. The CDR3 region has the DNA TGTGCCAGCAGTGAAGTTATCGGTTACTCTGGGGCCAACGTCCTGACTTTC. It codes for CASSEVIGYSGANVLTF. The entire variable domain, with the rest obtained from reference TRBV2 and TRBJ2-6, is as follows: EPEVTQTPSHQVTQMGQEVILRCVPISNHLYFYWYRQILGQKVEFLVSFYNNEISEKSEIFDDQFSVERPDGSNFTLKIRSTKLEDSAMYFCASSEVIGYSGANVLTFGAGSRLTVL.

The sample holds a few counts of this clone. The chain links TRBV5-4 to TRBJ1-1, with 12 bases aligning to TRBD1. Germline loops: CDR1 SGHNT, CDR2 YYREEE (reference sequence). After removal of 4 bases from V and 5 bases from J, the junction contained 3 bases not matched to a gene. This CDR3 region has 14 residues. CDR3 nucleotides: TGTGCCAGCAGCGGGGACAGGGGGCTAACTGAAGCTTTCTTT. Its protein product is CASSGDRGLTEAFF.

There are a few counts of this clone. The chain joins TRBV5-1 to TRBJ2-7, with D tentatively TRBD1 (6 bases). CDR1 is SGHRS, CDR2 YFSETQ, per germline. Trimming left V 1 base short and J 2 bases short, with 10 bases between. The CDR3 contains 14 residues. In DNA form, the CDR3 reads TGCGCCAGCAGCTTGACCCGGGACACCTACGAGCAGTACTTC. Translating it yields CASSLTRDTYEQYF.

This clone was seen a few times. The rearrangement uses TRBV5-6 and TRBJ2-3; weak D call: TRBD2 (5 bases). Trimming took 0 bases from V and 6 from J, leaving 17 bases between them. This CDR3 is 16 amino acids long. The germline V gene encodes CDR1 SGHDT and CDR2 YYEEEE. The CDR3 DNA is TGTGCCAGCAGCTTGGTTGGTGAGTCGGAGGATGATACGCAGTATTTT. It translates to CASSLVGESEDDTQYF.

This clone came up a few times. J is TRBJ1-6 and V is TRBV10-3; D gene unclear. This CDR3 contains 16 residues. Germline V CDR1 and CDR2: ENHRY, SYGVKD. The V gene lost 2 bases and the J gene lost 7 bases, with 15 bases spanning the gap. Written as DNA, the CDR3 is TGTGCCATCAGTGAGGCGGACGGTGGGAGCAATTCACCCCTCCACTTT. This sequence encodes CAISEADGGSNSPLHF.

This clone has just a few counts. This sequence joins TRBV9 and TRBJ2-2; 8 bases align to TRBD2. The V and J ends lost 4 bases and 7 bases, in that order; junction bases with no gene match: 3. Germline CDR1 is SGDLS and CDR2 is YYNGEE. The CDR3 is made up of 13 amino acids. CDR3 residues: CASSPGGRGELFF. Here the CDR3 DNA reads TGTGCCAGCAGCCCGGGGGGGCGCGGGGAGCTGTTTTTT.

The gene calls are TRBV5-5 and TRBJ2-7; 11 positions agree with TRBD2. V was pared by 3 bases and J by 2 bases, with 4 bases of the junction left unmatched. CDR1 and CDR2 from the germline V gene are SGHKS and YYEKEE (reference sequence). This CDR3 region has 15 residues. This chain's CDR3 is CASSSTSGRAYEQYF. The CDR3 bases are TGTGCCAGCAGCTCTACTAGCGGGAGAGCCTACGAGCAGTACTTC.

The gene calls are TRBV6-1 and TRBJ2-3, with D possibly matching TRBD2 (5 bases). The germline V and J ends were trimmed by 1 base and 2 bases, with 10 bases remaining between them. CDR3 length: 15 residues. The germline gives CDR1 MNHNS, CDR2 SASEGT. The CDR3 DNA follows: TGTGCCAGCAGTGAAGGACCTAGCCTCACAGATACGCAGTATTTT. Its protein product is CASSEGPSLTDTQYF.

This clone has more than one count but fewer than ten. V usage is TRBV4-3 and J usage is TRBJ1-4; 9 bases are a match to TRBD1. The J segment lost 7 bases and the V segment lost 0 bases, leaving 3 bases of the junction unmatched. Germline V gives CDR1 LGHNA, CDR2 YSLEER. The length of the CDR3 is 15 residues. The CDR3 DNA reads as TGCGCCAGCAGCCAAGAACAGGGGGCGTTTGAAAAACTGTTTTTT. Translation: CASSQEQGAFEKLFF.

The gene calls are TRBV27 and TRBJ1-2; D gene unclear. This CDR3 is built from 15 residues. Germline loops: CDR1 MNHEY, CDR2 SMNVEV (reference sequence). Trimming removed 6 bases at V and 6 bases at J, with 20 bases between. The CDR3 spells CASRAVGGREDGYTF. CDR3 sequence (DNA): TGTGCCAGCAGAGCGGTAGGAGGTAGAGAGGATGGCTACACCTTC.

This chain joins TRBV30 and TRBJ2-5; no clear D. Per the germline V gene, CDR1 is GTSNPN and CDR2 is SVGIG (reference sequence). CDR3 length equals 13 residues. V was pared by 1 base and J by 2 bases, with 8 bases between. The CDR3 sequence: CAWSGAIQETQYF. In DNA, the CDR3 is TGTGCCTGGAGTGGGGCGATTCAAGAGACCCAGTACTTC. Based on the CDR3 plus reference TRBV30 and TRBJ2-5, the full variable domain is SQTIHQWPATLVQPVGSPLSLECTVEGTSNPNLYWYRQAAGRGLQLLFYSVGIGQISSEVPQNLSASRPQDRQFILSSKKLLLSDSGFYLCAWSGAIQETQYFGPGTRLLVL.

This clone has just a few counts. The chain recombines TRBV7-2 with TRBJ2-2, with a possible D match to TRBD2 (5 bases). V lost 5 bases, J lost 5 bases, and 18 bases lay in between. The CDR3 covers 16 residues. Germline values: CDR1 SGHTA, CDR2 FQGNSA. The DNA of the CDR3 is TGTGCCAGCAGCCCCTTCGGTGGGAGAAGGACCGGGGAGCTGTTTTTT. This codes for CASSPFGGRRTGELFF.

The table lists this clone with a few counts. The chain joins TRBV4-2 to TRBJ1-4; 10 bases are shared with TRBD1. V trimming: 0 bases; J trimming: 5 bases; junction bases outside the gene matches: 3. CDR1 and CDR2 (germline): LGHNA, YNFKEQ. The CDR3 contains 16 residues. Here the CDR3 reads CASSQDPGQGNEKLFF. In DNA form, the CDR3 reads TGTGCCAGCAGCCAAGATCCGGGACAGGGGAATGAAAAACTGTTTTTT.

The CDR3 reads CASSSTGGETQYF. The CDR3 coding sequence is TGTGCCAGCAGCTCCACGGGGGGCGAGACCCAGTACTTC. The chain links TRBV7-7 to TRBJ2-5; D may be TRBD2 (7 bases). CDR1 SSHAT and CDR2 FNYEAQ come from the germline V gene (reference sequence). V lost 4 bases to trimming and J lost 5 bases, with 11 bases between them. The length of the CDR3 is 13 residues.